This T cell receptor (beta chain) appears in the sequencing data of a study of T cell repertoires in cytomegalovirus infection. Study-level findings and limits: Dominating the ex vivo response were HLA-C-restricted CMV-specific TCR beta clonotypes.

Each CDR3 protein is one row after TCRdb ran MiXCR on the reads. The repertoire holds about 260,000 distinct CDR3 sequences, with 12% to 15% as singletons. This clonotype occurred a few times. As yet, its antigen is unknown. The CDR3 contains 16 residues. V was cut by 5 bases and J by 4 bases, with 18 bases left in between. CDR1 and CDR2 from the germline V gene are MDHEN and SYDVKM. The rearrangement joins TRBV28 to TRBJ1-5; no clear D gene. The sequencing sample was made of PBMCs. This clonotype was obtained from a human donor in good health (CMV status not recorded). Some clones in this sample may be carry-over from other donors' samples. For the CDR3, the DNA is TGTGCCAGCAGTCCTCAGGTGGGGAATGGGAATCAGCCCCAGCATTTT. The encoded protein is CASSPQVGNGNQPQHF.